This passage covers 20 T cell receptor beta chains from one sample sequenced in a study of cytomegalovirus exposure and HLA in healthy donors. Clones were sequenced by immunoSEQ multiplex PCR, and TCRdb holds only the in-frame ones, with some missing. The sample consists of around 300,000 clones, 70% to 90% of them appearing once. Material: PBMCs. The receptors shown here come from a woman between 18 and 30 years old in good health and CMV-seronegative.

The rearrangement joins TRBV11-2 to TRBJ2-1; TRBD2 is a possible D gene (6 bases). The ends were cut back, 5 bases at V and 4 bases at J, with 15 bases in the middle. CDR3 length equals 15 residues. The germline V gene encodes CDR1 SGHAT and CDR2 FQNNGV. The CDR3 nucleotides read TGTGCCAGCAGCGGATCCGGGACTTTTTACAATGAGCAGTTCTTC. Translation: CASSGSGTFYNEQFF.

The chain recombines TRBV27 with TRBJ2-2; D possibly corresponds to TRBD1 (6 bases). Trimming removed 3 bases from V and 4 bases from J, with 9 bases in between. CDR3 size: 14 residues. The germline V gene has CDR1 MNHEY and CDR2 SMNVEV (reference sequence). The CDR3 DNA reads as TGTGCCAGCAGTTTGGGACACTCCACCGGGGAGCTGTTTTTT. It translates to CASSLGHSTGELFF.

The chain employs TRBV6-1 and TRBJ2-3, with D maybe TRBD2 (6 bases). The CDR3 extends over 15 amino acids. Germline loops: CDR1 MNHNS, CDR2 SASEGT. Trimming cost V 6 bases and J 1 base, with 14 bases left between them. CDR3 amino acids: CASRPGASGTDTQYF. In DNA, the CDR3 is TGTGCCAGCAGACCCGGGGCTAGCGGCACAGATACGCAGTATTTT.

The chain couples TRBV5-1 to TRBJ2-7; D gene ambiguous. V lost 4 bases, J lost 3 bases, and 11 bases lay in between. The CDR3 is 13 residues long. Germline CDR1 and CDR2: SGHRS and YFSETQ. The CDR3 sequence: CASSTAPIYEQYF. DNA for the CDR3: TGCGCCAGCAGCACCGCCCCTATCTACGAGCAGTACTTC.

This chain connects TRBV29-1 to TRBJ1-1; D is unclear. This CDR3 has 12 residues. The germline V and J ends were trimmed by 6 bases and 3 bases, with 11 bases remaining between them. Per germline, CDR1 SQVTM and CDR2 ANQGSEA. The DNA for the CDR3 is TGCAGCGTAGTGACTAGGGACACTGAAGCTTTCTTT. Translation: CSVVTRDTEAFF.

V usage is TRBV19 and J usage is TRBJ2-2; 9 nucleotides match TRBD2. Germline V gives CDR1 LNHDA, CDR2 SQIVND (reference sequence). The CDR3 has 14 residues. Germline trimming cut 9 bases from V and 2 bases from J; bases unmatched to any gene: 4. The CDR3 bases are TGTGCCAGCCCTAGCGGGACAAACACCGGGGAGCTGTTTTTT. Its protein is CASPSGTNTGELFF.

The J gene is TRBJ1-3, the V gene TRBV11-3; D remains unclear. Trimming cost V 1 base and J 0 bases, with 7 bases left between them. CDR3 size: 15 residues. Germline V gene sequence: CDR1 SGHNT, CDR2 YENEEA. CDR3 coding DNA: TGTGCCAGCAGCTTAGGTGTCTCCTCTGGAAACACCATATATTTT. This translates into CASSLGVSSGNTIYF.

This sequence joins TRBV19 and TRBJ2-5, with 9 bases lining up with TRBD1. Germline assignment: CDR1 LNHDA and CDR2 SQIVND (reference sequence). CDR3 size: 16 residues. Losses at the gene ends were 10 bases for V and 5 bases for J; bases not matched to a gene: 17. CDR3 nucleotides: TGTGCCACGAAGAGGTCCGGGACAGGGCAAGGGGAGACCCAGTACTTC. This codes for CATKRSGTGQGETQYF.

The chain couples TRBV5-1 to TRBJ2-7; D ambiguous. The CDR3 is 14 amino acids. Trimming took off 3 bases at V and 3 bases at J, with 13 bases between the two ends. Per germline, CDR1 SGHRS and CDR2 YFSETQ. CDR3 DNA: TGCGCCAGCAGCTCCGGTGCGGCTATCTACGAGCAGTACTTC. Amino acids: CASSSGAAIYEQYF.

This clone was seen only once. This chain joins TRBV6-5 and TRBJ2-3; possibly TRBD2 for D (5 bases). The ends were cut back, 6 bases at V and 2 bases at J, with 12 bases in the middle. The CDR3 extends over 14 amino acids. CDR1 is MNHEY and CDR2 is SVGAGI in the germline V gene. The CDR3 sequence is CASSPDWNTDTQYF. The CDR3 nucleotides read TGTGCCAGCAGCCCGGACTGGAACACAGATACGCAGTATTTT.

The chain recombines TRBV27 with TRBJ1-6; maybe TRBD1 (5 bases). Germline V CDR1 and CDR2: MNHEY, SMNVEV (reference sequence). The V end was cut by 3 bases, the J end by 9 bases, with 12 bases between. CDR3 size: 14 residues. CDR3 DNA sequence: TGTGCCAGCAGTTTCGAAAAGGGGTCTTCACCCCTCCACTTT. Translating gives CASSFEKGSSPLHF.

V and J are TRBV19 and TRBJ1-2, with D unresolved. Trimming took off 5 bases at V and 1 base at J, with 11 bases between the two ends. CDR3 size: 14 residues. Germline V gene lookup returns CDR1 LNHDA and CDR2 SQIVND (reference sequence). The CDR3 DNA reads as TGTGCCAGTAGTTTGGCCAGTTTTAACTATGGCTACACCTTC. It codes for CASSLASFNYGYTF.

The rearrangement joins TRBV30 to TRBJ2-6; 7 bases map to TRBD1. CDR1 GTSNPN and CDR2 SVGIG come from the germline V gene (reference sequence). The CDR3 is 16 residues long. The V gene end was trimmed by 2 bases and the J gene end by 3 bases; junction bases not matched to a gene: 7. This CDR3 is CAWSLGQSIGANVLTF. DNA of the CDR3: TGTGCCTGGAGTTTGGGACAGTCTATTGGGGCCAACGTCCTGACTTTC. Based on the CDR3 plus reference TRBV30 and TRBJ2-6, the full variable domain is SQTIHQWPATLVQPVGSPLSLECTVEGTSNPNLYWYRQAAGRGLQLLFYSVGIGQISSEVPQNLSASRPQDRQFILSSKKLLLSDSGFYLCAWSLGQSIGANVLTFGAGSRLTVL.

J is TRBJ2-7 and V is TRBV7-6, with D possibly being TRBD1 (5 bases). This CDR3 region has 13 residues. Trimming left V 0 bases short and J 5 bases short, with 8 bases between. Germline V gene sequence: CDR1 SGHVS, CDR2 FNYEAQ. As DNA, the CDR3 is TGTGCCAGCAGCTTAGCCGACAGTGACGAGCAGTACTTC. Protein sequence: CASSLADSDEQYF.

This clone was found once. An end of the junction differs from the germline gene, which may be a read error. The J gene is TRBJ1-5, the V gene TRBV6-6; D not certain. CDR1 and CDR2 from the germline V gene are MNHNY and SVGAGI (reference sequence). The CDR3 spans 13 residues. CDR3 sequence (DNA): TGTGCCAGCAGTTACTCGAGCCCCTCCGAATTAAATTTT. Translating it yields CASSYSSPSELNF.

This clone occurred once. The gene calls are TRBV19 and TRBJ2-1; 7 bases map to TRBD1. Germline CDR1 LNHDA, CDR2 SQIVND (reference sequence). The CDR3 loop spans 16 amino acids. The V segment lost 3 bases and the J segment 3 bases; nucleotides outside the gene matches: 8. CDR3 protein: CASSISLGQVYNEQFF. The CDR3 nucleotides are TGTGCCAGTAGTATTTCCCTCGGACAGGTCTACAATGAGCAGTTCTTC.

The rearrangement uses TRBV11-3 and TRBJ1-2; no definite D call. V was shortened by 1 base and J by 4 bases, with 13 bases between the two germline ends. The CDR3 consists of 15 residues. CDR1 and CDR2 from the germline V gene are SGHNT and YENEEA. The CDR3 loop reads CASSLGFPAGYGYTF. The CDR3 DNA follows: TGTGCCAGCAGCTTAGGGTTCCCGGCGGGCTATGGCTACACCTTC.

V gene TRBV6-5 combines with J gene TRBJ1-1; D ambiguous. Per germline, CDR1 MNHEY and CDR2 SVGAGI. This CDR3 has 13 amino acids. V shed 5 bases and J shed 4 bases, with 11 bases lying between them. This CDR3 is CASSISEFTEAFF. Here the CDR3 DNA reads TGTGCCAGCAGTATATCCGAGTTCACTGAAGCTTTCTTT.

The J gene is TRBJ1-2, the V gene TRBV7-6; D not certain. V lost 1 base and J lost 4, with 7 bases in between. The CDR3 loop spans 13 amino acids. Germline V gives CDR1 SGHVS, CDR2 FNYEAQ. The CDR3 DNA follows: TGTGCCAGCAGCTTAGGGGCTTTCTATGGCTACACCTTC. Amino acid sequence: CASSLGAFYGYTF.

The chain uses TRBV27 and TRBJ1-2, with TRBD1 as a possible D gene (6 bases). Per germline, CDR1 MNHEY and CDR2 SMNVEV (reference sequence). Trimming pared 0 bases from V and 3 bases from J, leaving 8 bases between. This CDR3 has 14 amino acids. CDR3 sequence reads: CASSLSGQYYGYTF. In DNA, the CDR3 is TGTGCCAGCAGTTTATCCGGACAGTACTATGGCTACACCTTC.